This TCR beta chain originates from a study of shared clonotypes between healthy human individuals. In the study overall: Per-donor plates numbered three CD4 naive, three CD4 memory, two CD8 naive and one CD8 memory. Broader study findings: Memory subsets generally showed smaller estimated richness than naive subsets did. Genetic and exposure-history diversity was limited by the few donors. Shared clonotypes across all four donors exceeded non-shared ones in generation probability.

Concerning this clone: The target antigen is unknown.

The germline V gene encodes CDR1 SGHRS and CDR2 YFSETQ. The CDR3 has 13 residues. The germline V and J ends were trimmed by 1 base and 3 bases, with 8 bases remaining between them. Clones were read by immunoSEQ multiplex PCR, and TCRdb kept only the in-frame ones, dropping some. The data contain 2 million to 2.5 million clones, approximately 93% of them singletons. This sequence originates from a man aged 18 to 30 in good health. Some clones in this sample may be carry-over from other donors' samples. V and J are TRBV5-1 and TRBJ2-7, with no clear D. The sample was naive CD4+ T cells from PBMCs. Subset of the sample: CD45RA+ positively selected. The CDR3 DNA is TGCGCCAGCAGCTTGCGAACAGACTACGAGCAGTACTTC. Translation gives CASSLRTDYEQYF.